Given below is one T cell receptor (beta chain) in context. In its sample, this clonotype was seen a few times. What antigen it recognizes has not been identified. No quality values exist for individual bases; no much larger clone is one base distant. This specimen belongs to a study of T-cell reconstitution after alpha-beta-depleted transplantation in children (dated by TCRdb to the mid-2010s). A note on the overall study: T-cell immune reconstitution after TCRalphabeta/CD19-depleted allogeneic hematopoietic cell transplantation in children was quantitatively tracked in the study by means of TCR repertoire profiling.

Preparation of the library involved PCR. Sequenced using an Illumina HiSeq 2500. TCR library preparation used molecular barcoding, with unique molecular identifiers applied to normalize quantification of the TCRbeta repertoire. TCRdb redid the processing of the public reads, applying fastp at Q25 and MiXCR, and retained in-frame beta chains. Every entry covers one CDR3 protein and lists the most common genes and DNA from its rows. The sample table contains about 610,000 distinct CDR3 sequences; only one count was recorded for roughly a tenth of them. In total, the top ten clones hold around 4% of the sample. The CDR3, from cysteine to phenylalanine, totals 13 residues. Just CDR3 DNA is preserved here, 39 bases in frame from base 1. Relative to germline, V is 2 bases shorter and J is 4 bases shorter, with 8 bases between their ends.

Recombination connected TRBV12-3 or TRBV12-4 to TRBJ1-1, with no D gene named confidently. This specimen consisted of PBMCs from the stem cell graft donor, obtained from the stem cell graft. The sequence was collected from a human donor who donated a stem cell graft to a child with acute myeloid leukemia. The nucleotide sequence reads TGTGCCAGCAGTTTACAGGATACCACTGAAGCTTTCTTT. This translates into CASSLQDTTEAFF.